This TCR beta chain was identified in a study of cytotoxic CD8 clonotypes in ibrutinib-treated CLL. For the study at large: Median treatment time before response sampling was 12 months, range 6 to 36.

Study-level findings and limits: Clonality at baseline surpassed age-matched healthy donors and tracked circulating CD8+ T-cell counts.

As concerns this clone: Its antigen is as yet unknown.

Target depth was 1 in 200,000 to 1 in 1 million T cells, about 10x per clonotype. Generated by immunoSEQ multiplex PCR, the TCRdb table keeps only in-frame clones and is missing some. The data show more than 200,000 clones, with 70% seen just once and approximately 15% held by the top ten. CDR3 length: 13 amino acids. The germline V gene has CDR1 MNHNY and CDR2 SVGAGI (reference sequence). Trimming left V 5 bases short and J 2 bases short, with 10 bases between. V and J are TRBV6-6 and TRBJ2-7, with D tentatively TRBD1 (5 bases). Material: PBMCs, obtained after 24 months of ibrutinib treatment. The receptor was isolated from a human donor with chronic lymphocytic leukemia. DNA of the CDR3: TGTGCCAGCAGTGTAGGGGTTACCTACGAGCAGTACTTC. Amino acids: CASSVGVTYEQYF.